These 4 T cell receptor beta chains were all obtained from the same sample, sequenced in a study of cytomegalovirus exposure and HLA in healthy donors. PCR employed 60 Vbeta and 13 Jbeta primers. Sequencing was performed with immunoSEQ multiplex PCR; in TCRdb, only in-frame clones are kept and a portion is missing. The sample contains roughly 140,000 clones, around 72% of which appear only once. Source material: PBMCs. These receptors all come from a man between 35 and 55 years old in good health and CMV-seronegative.

The rearrangement links TRBV7-9 to TRBJ1-2, with TRBD1 matching over 7 bases. With V trimmed by 5 bases and J by 2 bases, 5 bases remained unmatched. The CDR3 contains 14 residues. Germline assignment: CDR1 SEHNR and CDR2 FQNEAQ (reference sequence). The CDR3 bases are TGTGCCAGCAGCCGACAGGGATGGAACTATGGCTACACCTTC. It codes for CASSRQGWNYGYTF.

There are a few counts of this clone. The chain links TRBV28 to TRBJ1-1; TRBD1 is a possible D gene (6 bases). V lost 7 bases, J lost 4 bases, and 10 bases lay in between. The CDR3 has 12 residues. Germline assignment: CDR1 MDHEN and CDR2 SYDVKM. Here the CDR3 reads CASTLGATEAFF. The DNA for the CDR3 is TGTGCCAGCACGTTGGGGGCCACTGAAGCTTTCTTT. The variable domain in full, with the rest retrieved from reference TRBV28 and TRBJ1-1, is DVKVTQSSRYLVKRTGEKVFLECVQDMDHENMFWYRQDPGLGLRLIYFSYDVKMKEKGDIPEGYSVSREKKERFSLILESASTNQTSMYLCASTLGATEAFFGQGTRLTVV.

This clone was observed a few times. This chain uses TRBV5-1 with TRBJ2-7; TRBD2 agrees at 11 bases. Losses at the gene ends were 4 bases for V and 7 bases for J; bases not matched to a gene: 7. Germline CDR1 is SGHRS and CDR2 is YFSETQ. This CDR3 has 14 amino acids. This chain's CDR3 is CASSLKLAGEEQYF. Here the CDR3 DNA reads TGCGCCAGCAGCCTTAAACTAGCGGGGGAGGAGCAGTACTTC.

With respect to this clone: Mismatch with germline at one junction end may stem from a read error. V usage is TRBV6-6 and J usage is TRBJ1-2; TRBD1 might be the D (6 bases). The CDR3 runs 15 residues. CDR1 MNHNY and CDR2 SVGAGI come from the germline V gene (reference sequence). The CDR3 region is CASSNSRGGSYGYTF. The CDR3 nucleotides are TGTGCCAGCAGTAACTCCAGGGGCGGGAGCTATGGCTACACCTTC.